This T cell receptor (beta chain) was identified in a study of shared clonotypes between healthy human individuals. Profiling relied on immunoSEQ multiplex PCR, and the TCRdb table lists in-frame clones only, not all of them. The repertoire holds nearly 2 million clones, roughly 94% seen once, with 0.9% to 1.5% in the top ten. CD45RO-negative, CCR7-selected cells formed the naive CD8 fraction, which excluded terminally differentiated effector memory CD45RA+ cells. J was trimmed by 10 bases and V by 4 bases; bases with no gene match: 14. Germline V gene lookup returns CDR1 SGHRS and CDR2 YFSETQ. The CDR3 covers 16 residues. Remarks on this clone: As yet, its antigen is unknown.

Findings of the study overall: When naive CD4 clonotypes were compared across four donors, approximately 4.9% were shared. Generation probability values for non-shared clonotypes were lower than those for clonotypes shared by all four donors.

Sequencing input: naive CD8+ T cells sorted from blood. This sequence was found in a man aged 18 to 30 in good health. The chain carries TRBV5-1 and TRBJ1-6; 7 bases map to TRBD1. The CDR3 region has the DNA TGCGCCAGCAGCCCGGGACAGTCTTTACCCGGCTCACCCCTCCACTTT. Translated: CASSPGQSLPGSPLHF.